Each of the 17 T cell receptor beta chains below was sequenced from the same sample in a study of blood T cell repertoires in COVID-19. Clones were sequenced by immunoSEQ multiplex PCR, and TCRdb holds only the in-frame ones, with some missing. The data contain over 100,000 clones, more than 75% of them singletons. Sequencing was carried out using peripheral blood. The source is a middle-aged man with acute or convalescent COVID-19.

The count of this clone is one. The CDR3 is CASTPSGSFSYEQYF. CDR3 DNA: TGCGCCAGCACCCCTAGCGGGAGTTTCTCCTACGAGCAGTACTTC. The chain carries TRBV10-2 and TRBJ2-7, with TRBD2 matching over 10 bases. The germline V gene has CDR1 WSHSY and CDR2 SAAADI. V lost 7 bases and J lost 0; bases outside the gene matches: 6. There are 15 residues in the CDR3.

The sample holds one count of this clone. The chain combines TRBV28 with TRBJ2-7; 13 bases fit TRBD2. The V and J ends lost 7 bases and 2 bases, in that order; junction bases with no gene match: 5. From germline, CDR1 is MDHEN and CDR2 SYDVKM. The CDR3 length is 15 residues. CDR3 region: CASTTGTSGTYEQYF. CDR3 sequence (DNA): TGTGCCAGCACCACGGGGACTAGCGGGACCTACGAGCAGTACTTC.

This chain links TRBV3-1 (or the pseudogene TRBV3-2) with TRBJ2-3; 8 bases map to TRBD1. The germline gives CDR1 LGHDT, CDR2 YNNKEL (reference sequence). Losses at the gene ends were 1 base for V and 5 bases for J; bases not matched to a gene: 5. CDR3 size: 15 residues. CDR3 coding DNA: TGTGCCAGCAGCCAAGGAGCAGGGGGCAAAGATACGCAGTATTTT. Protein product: CASSQGAGGKDTQYF.

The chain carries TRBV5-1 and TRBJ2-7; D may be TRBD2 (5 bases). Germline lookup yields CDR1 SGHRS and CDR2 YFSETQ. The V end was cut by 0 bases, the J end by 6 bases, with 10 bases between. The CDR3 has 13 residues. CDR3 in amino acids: CASSLAAGIEQYF. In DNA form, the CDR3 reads TGCGCCAGCAGCTTGGCCGCGGGTATCGAGCAGTACTTC.

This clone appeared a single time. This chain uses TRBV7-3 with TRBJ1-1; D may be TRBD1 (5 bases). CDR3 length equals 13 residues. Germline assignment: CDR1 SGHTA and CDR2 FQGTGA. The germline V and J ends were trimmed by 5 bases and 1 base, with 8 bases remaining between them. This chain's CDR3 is CASSAGGNTEAFF. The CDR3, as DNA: TGTGCCAGCAGCGCGGGGGGGAACACTGAAGCTTTCTTT.

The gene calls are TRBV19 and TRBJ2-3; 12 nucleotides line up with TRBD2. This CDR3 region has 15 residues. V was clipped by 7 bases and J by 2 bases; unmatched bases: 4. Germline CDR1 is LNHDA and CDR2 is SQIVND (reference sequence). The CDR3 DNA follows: TGTGCCAGTAAGCTAGCGGGGGGGAACACAGATACGCAGTATTTT. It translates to CASKLAGGNTDTQYF.

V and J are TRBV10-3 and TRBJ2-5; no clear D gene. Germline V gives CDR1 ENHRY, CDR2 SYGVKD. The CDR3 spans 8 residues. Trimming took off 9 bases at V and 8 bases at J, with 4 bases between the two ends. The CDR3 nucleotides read TGTGCCATTTCAACCCAGTACTTC. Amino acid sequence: CAISTQYF.

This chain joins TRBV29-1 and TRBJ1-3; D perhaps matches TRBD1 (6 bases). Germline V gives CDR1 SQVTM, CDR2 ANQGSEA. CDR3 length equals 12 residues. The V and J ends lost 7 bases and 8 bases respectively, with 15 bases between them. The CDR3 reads CSANTQGHTIYF. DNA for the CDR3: TGCAGCGCAAACACACAGGGTCACACCATATATTTT. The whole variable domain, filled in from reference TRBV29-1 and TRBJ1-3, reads SAVISQKPSRDICQRGTSLTIQCQVDSQVTMMFWYRQQPGQSLTLIATANQGSEATYESGFVIDKFPISRPNLTFSTLTVSNMSPEDSSIYLCSANTQGHTIYFGEGSWLTVV.

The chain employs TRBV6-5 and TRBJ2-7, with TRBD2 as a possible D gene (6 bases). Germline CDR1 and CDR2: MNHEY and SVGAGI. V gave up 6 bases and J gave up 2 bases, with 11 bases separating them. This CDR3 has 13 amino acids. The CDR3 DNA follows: TGTGCCAGCAGCCGTTGGACTACCTACGAGCAGTACTTC. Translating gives CASSRWTTYEQYF.

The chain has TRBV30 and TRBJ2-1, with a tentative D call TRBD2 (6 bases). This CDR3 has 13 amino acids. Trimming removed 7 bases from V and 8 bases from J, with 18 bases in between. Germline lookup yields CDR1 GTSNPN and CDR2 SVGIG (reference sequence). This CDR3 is CASGRIWADEQFF. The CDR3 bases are TGTGCCTCCGGGAGAATTTGGGCGGATGAGCAGTTCTTC.

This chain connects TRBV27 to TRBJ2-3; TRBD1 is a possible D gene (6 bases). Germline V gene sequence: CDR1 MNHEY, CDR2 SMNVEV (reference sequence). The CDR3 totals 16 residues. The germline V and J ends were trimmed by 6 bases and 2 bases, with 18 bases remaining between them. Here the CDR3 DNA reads TGTGCCAGCAGAACGGACGGGACACTGAACACAGATACGCAGTATTTT. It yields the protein CASRTDGTLNTDTQYF.

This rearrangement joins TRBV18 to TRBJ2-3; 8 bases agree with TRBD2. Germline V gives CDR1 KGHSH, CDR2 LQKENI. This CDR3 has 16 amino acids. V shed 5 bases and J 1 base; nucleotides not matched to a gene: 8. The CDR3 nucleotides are TGTGCCAGCTCAGCCGGGACTAGTTTTGGCACAGATACGCAGTATTTT. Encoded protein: CASSAGTSFGTDTQYF.

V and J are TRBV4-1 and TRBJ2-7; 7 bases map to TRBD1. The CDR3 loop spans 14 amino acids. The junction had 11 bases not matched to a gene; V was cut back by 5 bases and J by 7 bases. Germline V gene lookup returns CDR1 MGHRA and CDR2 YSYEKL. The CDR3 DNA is TGCGCCAGCAGCGGACCGGGACAGCCGTGGGAGCAGTACTTC. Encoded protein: CASSGPGQPWEQYF.

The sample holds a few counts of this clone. The CDR3: CASSLGQGGGETQYF. The CDR3 DNA is TGTGCCAGCAGCTTAGGACAAGGGGGGGGAGAGACCCAGTACTTC. This chain links TRBV7-8 with TRBJ2-5; D is possibly TRBD2 (7 bases). V was shortened by 1 base and J by 4 bases, with 13 bases between the two germline ends. This CDR3 has 15 amino acids. CDR1 and CDR2 from the germline V gene are SGHVS and FQNEAQ.

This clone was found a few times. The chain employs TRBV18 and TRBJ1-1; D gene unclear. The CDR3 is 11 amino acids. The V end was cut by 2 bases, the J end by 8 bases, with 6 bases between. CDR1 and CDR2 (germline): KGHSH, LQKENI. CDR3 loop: CASSPGREAFF. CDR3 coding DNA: TGTGCCAGCTCACCAGGTCGGGAAGCTTTCTTT.

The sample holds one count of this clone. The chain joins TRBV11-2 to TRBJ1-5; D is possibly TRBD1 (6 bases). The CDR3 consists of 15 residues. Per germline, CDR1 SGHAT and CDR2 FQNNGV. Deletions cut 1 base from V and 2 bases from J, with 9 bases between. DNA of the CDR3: TGTGCCAGCAGCTTAGGCCGGACAGGCAATCAGCCCCAGCATTTT. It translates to CASSLGRTGNQPQHF.

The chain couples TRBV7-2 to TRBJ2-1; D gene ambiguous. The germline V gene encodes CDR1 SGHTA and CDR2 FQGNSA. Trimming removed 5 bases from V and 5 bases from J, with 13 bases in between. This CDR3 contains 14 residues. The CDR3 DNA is TGTGCCAGCAGCCCTCACGCACCGGACAATGAGCAGTTCTTC. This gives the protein CASSPHAPDNEQFF.